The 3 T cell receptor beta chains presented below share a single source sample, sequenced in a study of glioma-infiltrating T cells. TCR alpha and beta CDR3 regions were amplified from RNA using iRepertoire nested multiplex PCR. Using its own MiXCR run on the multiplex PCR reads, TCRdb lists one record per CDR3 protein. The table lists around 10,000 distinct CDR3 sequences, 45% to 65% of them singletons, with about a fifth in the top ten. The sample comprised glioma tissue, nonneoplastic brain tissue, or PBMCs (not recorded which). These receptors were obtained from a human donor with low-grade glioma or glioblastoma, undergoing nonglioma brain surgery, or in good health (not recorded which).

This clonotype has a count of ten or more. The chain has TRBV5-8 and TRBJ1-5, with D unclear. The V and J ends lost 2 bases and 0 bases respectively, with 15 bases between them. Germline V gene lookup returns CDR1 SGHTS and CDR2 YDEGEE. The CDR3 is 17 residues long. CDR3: CASSFSQVPFSNQPQHF. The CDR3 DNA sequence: TGTGCCAGCAGCTTTTCGCAGGTCCCATTTAGCAATCAGCCCCAGCATTTT. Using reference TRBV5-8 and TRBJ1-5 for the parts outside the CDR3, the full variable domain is EAGVTQSPTHLIKTRGQQATLRCSPISGHTSVYWYQQALGLGLQFLLWYDEGEERNRGNFPPRFSGRQFPNYSSELNVNALELEDSALYLCASSFSQVPFSNQPQHFGDGTRLSIL.

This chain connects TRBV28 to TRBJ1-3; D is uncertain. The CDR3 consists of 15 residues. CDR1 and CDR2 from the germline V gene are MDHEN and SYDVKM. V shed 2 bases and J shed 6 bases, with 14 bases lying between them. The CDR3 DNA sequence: TGTGCCAGCAGTTTACGACTTATCTCTTTAAACACCATATATTTT. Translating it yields CASSLRLISLNTIYF.

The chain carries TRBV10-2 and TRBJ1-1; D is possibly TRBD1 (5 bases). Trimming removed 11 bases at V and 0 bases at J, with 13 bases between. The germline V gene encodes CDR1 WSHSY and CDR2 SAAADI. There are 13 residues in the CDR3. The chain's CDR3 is CAGVDTLNTEAFF. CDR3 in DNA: TGCGCCGGTGTGGACACCCTGAACACTGAAGCTTTCTTT.